These 6 T cell receptor beta chains originate from one sample sequenced in a study of sequential checkpoint blockade in melanoma. Libraries were prepared by immunoSEQ multiplex PCR; TCRdb keeps only in-frame clonotypes and omits some of them. The table includes about 13,000 clones, around 80% detected once. The treatment was: randomized to nivolumab then ipilimumab (arm A) or the reverse (arm B). Sequences were derived from CD8+ T cells sorted from blood (inferred from file names), sampled from a patient given nivolumab and ipilimumab in sequence. The receptors stem from a human donor with melanoma.

This chain connects TRBV27 to TRBJ2-5, with unresolved D. This CDR3 comprises 12 residues. Germline V CDR1 and CDR2: MNHEY, SMNVEV (reference sequence). V was shortened by 7 bases and J by 2 bases, with 8 bases between the two germline ends. The CDR3 DNA reads TGTGCCAGCATGGGCCGACAAGAGACCCAGTACTTC. Translating it yields CASMGRQETQYF.

The chain combines TRBV4-2 with TRBJ2-7, with 8 bases aligning to TRBD2. The CDR3 is 14 residues long. Germline V gives CDR1 LGHNA, CDR2 YNFKEQ. Germline trimming cut 1 base from V and 8 bases from J; bases unmatched to any gene: 7. CDR3 in DNA: TGTGCCAGCAGCCAAGTACTTTTTAGCGGGAAGCAGTACTTC. It is translated as CASSQVLFSGKQYF.

The V call is TRBV30, the J call TRBJ2-1; 13 nucleotides match TRBD2. The CDR3 contains 18 residues. Germline CDR1 and CDR2: GTSNPN and SVGIG (reference sequence). V lost 0 bases to trimming and J lost 6 bases; unmatched junction nucleotides: 11. The CDR3 loop reads CAWSVPCSGLAGINEQFF. CDR3 nucleotide sequence: TGTGCCTGGAGTGTACCTTGCTCGGGACTAGCGGGGATCAATGAGCAGTTCTTC.

This clone was recorded only once. The junction shows a germline mismatch at one end, possibly a read error. The rearrangement uses TRBV11-2 and TRBJ1-2; 7 bases are a match to TRBD1. This CDR3 is 13 amino acids long. Per germline, CDR1 SGHAT and CDR2 FQNNGV. The CDR3 protein is CTSSPGQSYGYTF. The CDR3 DNA follows: TGTACCAGCAGCCCGGGACAGAGCTATGGCTACACCTTC.

The chain is built from TRBV7-8 and TRBJ1-2, with 11 bases identical to TRBD1. Germline CDR1 is SGHVS and CDR2 is FQNEAQ. The CDR3 covers 15 residues. V gave up 5 bases and J gave up 5 bases; unmatched junction bases: 7. CDR3: CASSPGTGGVYGYTF. Here the CDR3 DNA reads TGTGCCAGCAGCCCCGGGACAGGGGGAGTTTATGGCTACACCTTC.

This clone is judged large. The same CDR3 is also encoded by other DNA sequences in this sample. The J gene is TRBJ2-7, the V gene TRBV5-4, with D tentatively TRBD2 (5 bases). The V end lost 0 bases, the J end lost 0 bases, and 10 bases lay between the germline ends. This CDR3 region has 15 residues. CDR1 is SGHNT, CDR2 YYREEE, per germline (reference sequence). The CDR3 sequence: CASSLGAGPSYEQYF. The CDR3 nucleotides read TGTGCCAGCAGCTTGGGTGCGGGCCCCTCCTACGAGCAGTACTTC.